The 31 T cell receptor beta chains reported below all come from one sample, sequenced in a study of cytomegalovirus exposure and HLA in healthy donors. 13 Jbeta primers and 60 Vbeta primers were used for the PCR. Repertoires were generated with immunoSEQ multiplex PCR, while TCRdb's copy carries only in-frame clones and drops some. The table lists more than 95,000 clones, around 86% of them singletons, with 3% to 4% in the top ten. Material for sequencing was PBMCs. All receptors derive from a woman in her twenties or thirties in good health and CMV-seronegative.

The rearrangement joins TRBV5-6 to TRBJ2-7; TRBD2 might be the D (5 bases). CDR1 SGHDT and CDR2 YYEEEE come from the germline V gene. The CDR3 loop spans 13 amino acids. Between the trimmed V and J ends, which lost 7 bases and 7 bases, there was a span of 18 bases. This CDR3 reads CASESLASWEQYF. For the CDR3, the DNA is TGTGCCAGCGAATCCTTAGCGTCGTGGGAGCAGTACTTC. Full variable domain (remainder filled in from reference TRBV5-6 and TRBJ2-7): DAGVTQSPTHLIKTRGQQVTLRCSPKSGHDTVSWYQQALGQGPQFIFQYYEEEERQRGNFPDRFSGHQFPNYSSELNVNALLLGDSALYLCASESLASWEQYFGPGTRLTVT.

The chain links TRBV2 to TRBJ1-1; 7 nucleotides agree with TRBD1. The V and J ends lost 1 base and 7 bases, in that order; junction bases with no gene match: 9. This CDR3 spans 15 amino acids. Germline CDR1 is SNHLY and CDR2 is FYNNEI. The CDR3 here is CASSEEPRGFIEAFF. As DNA, the CDR3 is TGTGCCAGCAGTGAAGAGCCCAGGGGGTTTATTGAAGCTTTCTTT.

The chain recombines TRBV9 with TRBJ1-4; D is unresolved. The V gene lost 4 bases and the J gene lost 5 bases, with 21 bases spanning the gap. In germline, CDR1 is SGDLS, CDR2 YYNGEE. This CDR3 is 17 amino acids long. CDR3 loop: CASSPRKNPRENEKLFF. The CDR3 bases are TGTGCCAGCAGCCCCCGAAAAAATCCGCGGGAGAATGAAAAACTGTTTTTT.

The chain combines TRBV6-5 with TRBJ2-1, with 7 positions matching TRBD2. Germline V gene sequence: CDR1 MNHEY, CDR2 SVGAGI. V lost 2 bases and J lost 1; bases outside the gene matches: 2. This CDR3 has 15 amino acids. In nucleotides, the CDR3 is TGTGCCAGCAGTTACGAGCGGGATTCCTACAATGAGCAGTTCTTC. Its protein is CASSYERDSYNEQFF.

The CDR3 DNA sequence: TGTGCCAGCAGTCAGGGGGACGAGCAGTACTTC. Protein: CASSQGDEQYF. This chain connects TRBV6-5 to TRBJ2-7, with 7 nucleotides matching TRBD1. Trimming removed 5 bases from V and 5 bases from J; junction bases left unmatched: 0. The CDR3 totals 11 residues. Looked up from germline, CDR1 is MNHEY and CDR2 is SVGAGI.

The rearrangement uses TRBV10-3 and TRBJ1-2; D is unclear. The CDR3 has 14 amino acids. Trimming left V 0 bases short and J 4 bases short, with 9 bases between. Germline CDR1 is ENHRY and CDR2 is SYGVKD. The CDR3 region has the DNA TGTGCCATCAGTGAGTCGCATTCGGGCTATGGCTACACCTTC. Translating gives CAISESHSGYGYTF.

The CDR3 nucleotides are TGCAGCGGAGGGACAGGCGGTTACGAGCAGTACTTC. Translating gives CSGGTGGYEQYF. The chain joins TRBV29-1 to TRBJ2-7; the match to TRBD1 covers 8 bases. This CDR3 has 12 residues. Trimming removed 7 bases from V and 4 bases from J; junction bases left unmatched: 6. CDR1 and CDR2 from the germline V gene are SQVTM and ANQGSEA.

This chain joins TRBV7-2 and TRBJ2-3, with 9 bases aligning to TRBD2. The germline CDR1 and CDR2 sequences are SGHTA and FQGNSA. This CDR3 has 16 residues. The V and J ends lost 4 bases and 6 bases, in that order; junction bases with no gene match: 11. The CDR3 spells CASSSISGRGVDTQYF. In DNA, the CDR3 is TGTGCCAGCAGCTCCATTAGCGGGAGAGGCGTTGATACGCAGTATTTT.

The V call is TRBV7-2, the J call TRBJ2-7; D possibly corresponds to TRBD1 (6 bases). Germline V gene data show CDR1 as SGHTA and CDR2 as FQGNSA. The V end was cut by 1 base, the J end by 2 bases, with 12 bases between. This CDR3 has 15 residues. The CDR3 sequence: CASSLDAGEAYEQYF. The CDR3 DNA sequence: TGTGCCAGCAGCTTAGACGCAGGGGAAGCCTACGAGCAGTACTTC.

The chain carries TRBV12-2 and TRBJ2-3; TRBD2, the table's D call, lacks a check against the DNA. TRBV12-2 is tagged as a pseudogene. The CDR3 totals 17 residues. Here the CDR3 reads CASRPPPRENGTDTQYF. The DNA of the CDR3 is TGTGCAAGTCGCCCACCCCCCCGGGAGAATGGCACAGATACGCAGTATTTT.

V gene TRBV28 combines with J gene TRBJ1-1; unclear D gene. V lost 6 bases and J lost 1, with 12 bases in between. The germline V gene encodes CDR1 MDHEN and CDR2 SYDVKM. This CDR3 has 14 amino acids. The DNA of the CDR3 is TGTGCCAGCAGGCTTCCCCAGGAGAACACTGAAGCTTTCTTT. Translated: CASRLPQENTEAFF.

This chain joins TRBV5-4 and TRBJ2-7, with a tentative D call TRBD1 (6 bases). The CDR3 sequence is 14 residues long. Looked up from germline, CDR1 is SGHNT and CDR2 is YYREEE (reference sequence). Trimming took off 0 bases at V and 7 bases at J, with 14 bases between the two ends. CDR3 sequence (DNA): TGTGCCAGCAGCTTGGGCAGGGGTACGCGAGAGCAGTACTTC. Protein product: CASSLGRGTREQYF.

The V call is TRBV6-5, the J call TRBJ2-3; possible D gene TRBD2, 5 bases. The CDR3 length is 16 residues. Trimming left V 0 bases short and J 1 base short, with 11 bases between. Germline V CDR1 and CDR2: MNHEY, SVGAGI. DNA of the CDR3: TGTGCCAGCAGTTACTCGGAGGTTTCTGGCACAGATACGCAGTATTTT. This codes for CASSYSEVSGTDTQYF.

J is TRBJ2-7 and V is TRBV15; D call uncertain. Germline CDR1 and CDR2: LNHNV and YYDKDF (reference sequence). Trimming took 0 bases from V and 1 from J, leaving 7 bases between them. This CDR3 has 14 residues. In DNA, the CDR3 is TGTGCCACCAGCAGAGAGGCCAGTTCCTACGAGCAGTACTTC. It encodes CATSREASSYEQYF. The whole variable domain, remainder taken from reference TRBV15 and TRBJ2-7, is DAMVIQNPRYQVTQFGKPVTLSCSQTLNHNVMYWYQQKSSQAPKLLFHYYDKDFNNEADTPDNFQSRRPNTSFCFLDIRSPGLGDTAMYLCATSREASSYEQYFGPGTRLTVT.

The chain carries TRBV28 and TRBJ1-5; TRBD1 matches 9 bases. This CDR3 has 18 amino acids. Germline assignment: CDR1 MDHEN and CDR2 SYDVKM. Germline trimming cut 4 bases from V and 0 bases from J; bases unmatched to any gene: 10. The CDR3 is CASSSLGQGHSSNQPQHF. The CDR3 DNA follows: TGTGCCAGCAGTTCCCTAGGACAGGGGCATAGTAGCAATCAGCCCCAGCATTTT.

The count of this clone is one. The chain employs TRBV5-1 and TRBJ2-5; 15 positions match TRBD2. V shed 4 bases, J shed 11 bases, and the junction held 9 bases outside the gene matches. Germline CDR1 and CDR2: SGHRS and YFSETQ. This CDR3 comprises 15 residues. The CDR3 loop reads CASSVPGLAGGEQYF. The DNA for the CDR3 is TGCGCCAGCAGCGTTCCGGGACTAGCGGGAGGTGAGCAGTACTTC.

The chain joins TRBV5-1 to TRBJ2-5, with D possibly TRBD1 on 5 matching bases. The assigned J gene may be wrong: the sequence end matches TRBJ2-7 better. The germline CDR1 and CDR2 sequences are SGHRS and YFSETQ. This CDR3 comprises 14 residues. The CDR3 sequence: CASGELPGSYEQYF. The CDR3 DNA sequence: TGCGCCAGCGGGGAACTTCCAGGGTCCTACGAGCAGTACTTC.

This chain joins TRBV28 and TRBJ2-2; D call uncertain. The CDR3 covers 11 residues. CDR1 is MDHEN, CDR2 SYDVKM, per germline. With 7 bases removed from V and 8 bases from J, the gap between germline ends came to 8 bases. The DNA of the CDR3 is TGTGCCAGCATGGCCGGGGGGGAGCTGTTTTTT. Translation: CASMAGGELFF.

The V and J genes are TRBV10-3 and TRBJ1-3; D is ambiguous. The CDR3 has 15 residues. The germline V gene encodes CDR1 ENHRY and CDR2 SYGVKD. V dropped 3 bases and J dropped 0 bases, with 9 bases sitting between them. The CDR3: CAISENEHSGNTIYF. The CDR3 nucleotides read TGTGCCATCAGTGAAAACGAACACTCTGGAAACACCATATATTTT.

The chain joins TRBV7-9 to TRBJ2-7; 10 bases map to TRBD2. V lost 5 bases, J lost 2 bases, and 6 bases stayed unmatched. The CDR3 loop spans 15 amino acids. The germline V gene encodes CDR1 SEHNR and CDR2 FQNEAQ (reference sequence). In DNA, the CDR3 is TGTGCCAGCAGCCCCGGACTAGCGGTCACCTACGAGCAGTACTTC. Translation gives CASSPGLAVTYEQYF.

This clone was seen a few times. The gene calls are TRBV6-4 and TRBJ2-1, with 11 bases fitting TRBD2. In germline, CDR1 is MRHNA, CDR2 SNTAGT. The length of the CDR3 is 14 residues. The J segment lost 7 bases and the V segment lost 4 bases, leaving 3 bases of the junction unmatched. The chain's CDR3 is CASSGGLAGNEQFF. The CDR3 DNA is TGTGCCAGCAGTGGCGGACTAGCGGGTAATGAGCAGTTCTTC.

The chain uses TRBV11-2 and TRBJ1-2; 9 bases line up with TRBD1. The germline V gene encodes CDR1 SGHAT and CDR2 FQNNGV. J gave up 0 bases and V 1 base, and 0 bases lay outside the gene matches. The CDR3 has 15 amino acids. CDR3 amino acids: CASSLGQGANYGYTF. The CDR3 DNA reads TGTGCCAGCAGCTTAGGACAGGGGGCTAACTATGGCTACACCTTC. The entire variable domain, with the rest obtained from reference TRBV11-2 and TRBJ1-2, is as follows: EAGVAQSPRYKIIEKRQSVAFWCNPISGHATLYWYQQILGQGPKLLIQFQNNGVVDDSQLPKDRFSAERLKGVDSTLKIQPAKLEDSAVYLCASSLGQGANYGYTFGSGTRLTVV.

The J gene is TRBJ1-5, the V gene TRBV28, with TRBD1 identical over 9 bases. Germline CDR1 MDHEN, CDR2 SYDVKM. The CDR3 extends over 15 amino acids. V was clipped by 2 bases and J by 10 bases; unmatched bases: 9. The CDR3 reads CASSLRDRAVGPQHF. CDR3 DNA sequence: TGTGCCAGCAGTTTAAGGGACAGGGCCGTTGGACCCCAGCATTTT.

This clone was recorded a few times. This chain connects TRBV18 to TRBJ2-7, with D tentatively TRBD1 (7 bases). This CDR3 region has 13 residues. Germline lookup yields CDR1 KGHSH and CDR2 LQKENI. Trimming cost V 3 bases and J 12 bases, with 18 bases left between them. CDR3 residues: CASSPGQLTEGYF. CDR3 sequence (DNA): TGTGCCAGCTCACCGGGACAGCTCACGGAGGGGTACTTC. The full variable domain, with the rest looked up from reference TRBV18 and TRBJ2-7, is NAGVMQNPRHLVRRRGQEARLRCSPMKGHSHVYWYRQLPEEGLKFMVYLQKENIIDESGMPKERFSAEFPKEGPSILRIQQVVRGDSAAYFCASSPGQLTEGYFGPGTRLTVT.

This clone has only one observation. This chain uses TRBV28 with TRBJ2-5, with a possible D match to TRBD1 (5 bases). The CDR3 contains 15 residues. Trimming cost V 6 bases and J 3 bases, with 17 bases left between them. Germline V gene lookup returns CDR1 MDHEN and CDR2 SYDVKM. CDR3 sequence: CASSRAAEMEETQYF. CDR3 bases: TGTGCCAGCAGCAGGGCAGCCGAGATGGAAGAGACCCAGTACTTC.

The chain carries TRBV27 and TRBJ2-1, with unresolved D. V lost 0 bases and J lost 6, with 12 bases in between. The germline gives CDR1 MNHEY, CDR2 SMNVEV (reference sequence). This CDR3 comprises 15 residues. CDR3 region: CASSLSRGLLNEQFF. In nucleotides, the CDR3 is TGTGCCAGCAGTTTATCAAGAGGATTACTCAATGAGCAGTTCTTC.

This chain connects TRBV7-9 to TRBJ2-7, with TRBD2 as a possible D gene (7 bases). Germline V gene sequence: CDR1 SEHNR, CDR2 FQNEAQ (reference sequence). Trimming took 3 bases from V and 4 from J, leaving 22 bases between them. The CDR3 has 17 amino acids. As DNA, the CDR3 is TGTGCCAGCAGCTTGGTTGGGGGGGCTACTAGCGATTACGAGCAGTACTTC. Translated, it gives CASSLVGGATSDYEQYF. Full variable domain (rest looked up from reference TRBV7-9 and TRBJ2-7): DTGVSQNPRHKITKRGQNVTFRCDPISEHNRLYWYRQTLGQGPEFLTYFQNEAQLEKSRLLSDRFSAERPKGSFSTLEIQRTEQGDSAMYLCASSLVGGATSDYEQYFGPGTRLTVT.

The chain is built from TRBV7-9 and TRBJ2-1, with D possibly being TRBD2 (5 bases). V lost 1 base and J lost 0, with 13 bases in between. From germline, CDR1 is SEHNR and CDR2 FQNEAQ (reference sequence). The CDR3 is 17 residues long. The CDR3, as DNA: TGTGCCAGCAGCTTAGGAGGGTTGGCGGGCTCCTACAATGAGCAGTTCTTC. Translating gives CASSLGGLAGSYNEQFF.

The chain combines TRBV5-1 with TRBJ2-3; D gene ambiguous. Germline CDR1 SGHRS, CDR2 YFSETQ. The length of the CDR3 is 15 residues. V shed 0 bases and J shed 0 bases, with 8 bases lying between them. CDR3 amino acids: CASSLASVSTDTQYF. CDR3 coding DNA: TGCGCCAGCAGCTTGGCTTCAGTTAGCACAGATACGCAGTATTTT. The whole variable domain, remainder taken from reference TRBV5-1 and TRBJ2-3, is KAGVTQTPRYLIKTRGQQVTLSCSPISGHRSVSWYQQTPGQGLQFLFEYFSETQRNKGNFPGRFSGRQFSNSRSEMNVSTLELGDSALYLCASSLASVSTDTQYFGPGTRLTVL.

The chain combines TRBV5-1 with TRBJ2-1; 10 bases map to TRBD2. Germline V gene sequence: CDR1 SGHRS, CDR2 YFSETQ. V dropped 4 bases and J dropped 5; count of bases not matched to a gene: 9. The CDR3 extends over 16 amino acids. The CDR3 DNA is TGCGCCAGCAGCGGGCTAGCGGGAGCACAGGACAATGAGCAGTTCTTC. This codes for CASSGLAGAQDNEQFF.

The chain uses TRBV7-2 and TRBJ1-2; 11 nucleotides align to TRBD1. Germline loops: CDR1 SGHTA, CDR2 FQGNSA. V lost 2 bases to trimming and J lost 6 bases; unmatched junction nucleotides: 5. There are 15 residues in the CDR3. CDR3 residues: CASSLSGQGADGYTF. Here the CDR3 DNA reads TGTGCCAGCAGCTTATCTGGACAGGGGGCCGATGGCTACACCTTC.